The 14 T cell receptor beta chains presented below share a single source sample, sequenced in a study of T-cell reconstitution after alpha-beta-depleted transplantation in children. Unique molecular identifiers were used to barcode this TCRbeta library. TCRdb used MiXCR to reprocess the PCR reads, holding one entry per CDR3 protein. The sample holds 450,000 to 600,000 distinct CDR3 sequences; around a third are singletons and the top ten take around 2.3%. The sequences come from PBMCs from the stem cell graft donor, collected from the stem cell graft. These receptors were collected from a human donor who donated a stem cell graft to a child with aplastic anemia.

The J gene is TRBJ1-1, the V gene TRBV28; 9 bases line up with TRBD1. Unmatched junction bases numbered 7, after V lost 7 bases and J lost 1 base. From germline, CDR1 is MDHEN and CDR2 SYDVKM. The CDR3 spans 15 residues. The chain's CDR3 is CASKEGTGPNTEAFF. For the CDR3, the DNA is TGTGCCAGCAAAGAAGGGACAGGGCCGAACACTGAAGCTTTCTTT.

The rearrangement uses TRBV29-1 and TRBJ2-7, with D tentatively TRBD1 (6 bases). From germline, CDR1 is SQVTM and CDR2 ANQGSEA. The length of the CDR3 is 12 residues. Trimming stripped 8 bases from V and 0 bases from J, with 11 bases between. This chain's CDR3 is CSHRDNSYEQYF. Written as DNA, the CDR3 is TGCAGCCACCGGGACAACTCCTACGAGCAGTACTTC.

The chain uses TRBV11-3 and TRBJ2-3; 13 bases map to TRBD2. Germline V gene data show CDR1 as SGHNT and CDR2 as YENEEA. Trimming took 3 bases from V and 4 from J; bases not matched to a gene: 7. The CDR3 sequence is 17 residues long. CDR3 in amino acids: CASSLGLAGIGPDTQYF. The DNA of the CDR3 is TGTGCCAGCAGCTTGGGACTAGCGGGGATCGGGCCAGATACGCAGTATTTT.

The V gene is TRBV15, the J gene TRBJ2-1; D remains ambiguous. Germline CDR1 LNHNV, CDR2 YYDKDF (reference sequence). The V end was cut by 3 bases, the J end by 4 bases, with 4 bases between. This CDR3 comprises 12 residues. The CDR3 is CATSSPYNEQFF. The CDR3 region has the DNA TGTGCCACCAGCAGTCCTTACAATGAGCAGTTCTTC.

This clonotype was detected only a few times. The V and J genes are TRBV6-1 and TRBJ2-2; no reliable D call. Germline values: CDR1 MNHNS, CDR2 SASEGT. V was clipped by 4 bases and J by 1 base, with 4 bases between them. This CDR3 region has 13 residues. CDR3 amino acids: CASSGLNTGELFF. The CDR3 bases are TGTGCCAGCAGTGGACTGAACACCGGGGAGCTGTTTTTT.

This rearrangement joins TRBV9 to TRBJ2-7; D may match TRBD1 or TRBD2 (6 bases each). This CDR3 contains 14 residues. Germline assignment: CDR1 SGDLS and CDR2 YYNGEE. The germline V and J ends were trimmed by 0 bases and 2 bases, with 9 bases remaining between them. CDR3 bases: TGTGCCAGCAGCGTAGAGGGGGGCGCCTACGAGCAGTACTTC. Amino acids: CASSVEGGAYEQYF.

The sample holds a few counts of this clonotype. The rearrangement links TRBV9 to TRBJ2-6; D gene unclear. The V end lost 0 bases, the J end lost 0 bases, and 7 bases lay between the germline ends. CDR3 size: 16 residues. Germline-derived CDR1 and CDR2 are SGDLS and YYNGEE. The CDR3 bases are TGTGCCAGCAGCGTAGGTAGAAGCTCTGGGGCCAACGTCCTGACTTTC. Encoded protein: CASSVGRSSGANVLTF.

Turning to this clonotype: A junction boundary mismatches the germline segment, possibly from a read error. V gene TRBV7-2 combines with J gene TRBJ2-2; D not certain. The CDR3 sequence is 15 residues long. Germline values: CDR1 SGHTA, CDR2 FQGNSA. The CDR3 loop reads CASSLDQVPTGELFF. CDR3 bases: TGTGCCAGCAGTTTAGACCAGGTCCCCACCGGGGAGCTGTTTTTT. The whole variable domain, filled in from reference TRBV7-2 and TRBJ2-2, reads GAGVSQSPSNKVTEKGKDVELRCDPISGHTALYWYRQSLGQGLEFLIYFQGNSAPDKSGLPSDRFSAERTGGSVSTLTIQRTQQEDSAVYLCASSLDQVPTGELFFGEGSRLTVL.

This clonotype has more than one count but fewer than ten. The chain recombines TRBV20-1 with TRBJ2-7; D tentatively fits TRBD1 or TRBD2 (5 bases each). Germline CDR1 and CDR2: DFQATT and SNEGSKA (reference sequence). The CDR3 has 10 residues. Trimming stripped 7 bases from V and 12 bases from J, with 16 bases between. CDR3 residues: CSVRGGHPYF. The CDR3 DNA reads TGCAGTGTACGGGGCGGACATCCGTACTTC.

The chain combines TRBV20-1 with TRBJ2-5; D is ambiguous. Trimming took 5 bases from V and 3 from J, leaving 13 bases between them. The germline V gene encodes CDR1 DFQATT and CDR2 SNEGSKA (reference sequence). The length of the CDR3 is 13 residues. CDR3 sequence: CSAEHLPEETQYF. The CDR3 region has the DNA TGCAGTGCTGAACACCTCCCCGAAGAGACCCAGTACTTC.

The chain is built from TRBV28 and TRBJ2-7, with a tentative D call TRBD2 (6 bases). Germline V gene lookup returns CDR1 MDHEN and CDR2 SYDVKM. Trimming cost V 5 bases and J 8 bases, with 13 bases left between them. The CDR3 is made up of 12 amino acids. DNA for the CDR3: TGTGCCAGCAGTAAATCGGGAGTTCAGCAGTACTTC. Its protein is CASSKSGVQQYF.

This clonotype was seen a handful of times. The chain uses TRBV4-2 and TRBJ2-2; D perhaps matches TRBD1 (5 bases). The germline V gene encodes CDR1 LGHNA and CDR2 YNFKEQ. V lost 0 bases to trimming and J lost 4 bases, with 9 bases between them. This CDR3 is 15 amino acids long. In nucleotides, the CDR3 is TGTGCCAGCAGCCAAGAAGGGGTAGCCACCGGGGAGCTGTTTTTT. Translation: CASSQEGVATGELFF.

The genes are TRBV12-3 or TRBV12-4 and TRBJ2-2; 11 nucleotides align to TRBD2. The CDR3 has 16 amino acids. The J segment lost 1 base and the V segment lost 4 bases, leaving 2 bases of the junction unmatched. The CDR3 DNA reads as TGTGCCAGCAGTTCCCTAGCGGGAGGGAACACCGGGGAGCTGTTTTTT. Translating gives CASSSLAGGNTGELFF.

The chain couples TRBV25-1 to TRBJ2-3; 13 bases fit TRBD2. The germline CDR1 and CDR2 sequences are MGHDK and SYGVNS. The ends lost 4 bases at V and 9 bases at J; junction bases unmatched: 4. This CDR3 is 14 amino acids long. In DNA, the CDR3 is TGTGCCAGCAGTGGGGGACTAGCGGGACTGACGCAGTATTTT. Translated: CASSGGLAGLTQYF.